Listed below are T cell receptor beta chains from one sample, sequenced in a study of early T cells in non-severe SARS-CoV-2 infection. TCRdb passed the 5' RACE reads through MiXCR, listing each CDR3 protein once. The data show tens of thousands of distinct CDR3 sequences, around 6.6% seen once. This specimen consisted of whole blood, obtained at baseline. These receptors originate from an adult who was a healthcare worker with PCR-confirmed SARS-CoV-2 infection or an uninfected control (not recorded which). Both conserved end residues are part of each CDR3.

cdr3_length	j_call	v_call	cdr3_aa
13	TRBJ2-3	TRBV7-2	CASSPTSPPGQYF
16	TRBJ2-1	TRBV4-3	CASSLYSGGVSNEQFF
14	TRBJ1-2	TRBV4-3	CASSQDVRGSGYTF
13	TRBJ1-6	TRBV6-2/TRBV6-3	CATERGSNSPLHF
14	TRBJ1-6	TRBV6-2/TRBV6-3	CASSYFRDNSPLHF
11	TRBJ2-1	TRBV3-1	CASSQEKGQFF
15	TRBJ2-1	TRBV5-1	CASSWTDSSFNEQFF
16	TRBJ2-5	TRBV5-6	CASSLIWTGGQETQYF
13	TRBJ1-3	TRBV30	CAWNQASGNTIYF
12	TRBJ2-1	TRBV7-9	CASTLGGNEQFF
16	TRBJ2-3	TRBV20-1	CSARGTGWYDTDTQYF
15	TRBJ1-1	TRBV20-1	CSARDLGQGLTEAFF
11	TRBJ2-3	TRBV19	CASSIGGTQYF
17	TRBJ1-5	TRBV2	CASPVGAEDYANQPQHF
13	TRBJ2-7	TRBV5-1	CASSAGPTYEQYF
14	TRBJ2-2	TRBV13	CASVRGRILGELFF
11	TRBJ2-1	TRBV28	CASSLSRGQFF
18	TRBJ2-3	TRBV27	CASSLSHPVRGPTDTQYF
16	TRBJ2-1	TRBV7-2	CASRQTRRGPGNEQFF
15	TRBJ2-3	TRBV12-3/TRBV12-4	CASSFLGWGTDTQYF
14	TRBJ1-2	TRBV6-2/TRBV6-3	CASSYSDRWNGYTF
14	TRBJ1-2	TRBV4-3	CASSQGRVVGGYTF
12	TRBJ1-2	TRBV4-3	CASSQDSYGYTF
14	TRBJ1-1	TRBV29-1	CSVGKGQLNTEAFF
13	TRBJ1-6	TRBV6-5	CASSYSPNSPLHF
14	TRBJ1-1	TRBV7-3	CASSLTGGGTEAFF
14	TRBJ2-5	TRBV6-2/TRBV6-3	CASSYGPIRETQYF
14	TRBJ2-1	TRBV24-1	CATSDLWQGGKQFF
19	TRBJ1-5	TRBV7-2	CASSAPTGAQRDSNQPQHF
15	TRBJ1-3	TRBV14	CASSPLGDPGNTIYF
13	TRBJ1-4	TRBV4-1	CASSQDPGAQGFF
15	TRBJ2-7	TRBV12-3/TRBV12-4	CASSRTGTGNHEQYF
14	TRBJ2-7	TRBV6-2/TRBV6-3	CASTVAGGTYEQYF
14	TRBJ2-5	TRBV18	CASSPPGPQETQYF
19	TRBJ1-4	TRBV6-2/TRBV6-3	CASSPNSDHRADLNEKLFF
11	TRBJ2-1	TRBV7-2	CASSYYNEQFF
14	TRBJ1-1	TRBV12-3/TRBV12-4	CASSPFNGATEAFF
15	TRBJ2-7	TRBV6-1	CASSAGEGSSYEQYF
14	TRBJ2-7	TRBV4-2	CASSQDPETYEQYF
15	TRBJ2-1	TRBV18	CASSPPGQAYNEQFF
14	TRBJ1-1	TRBV7-3	CASSLRGGGTEAFF
14	TRBJ1-6	TRBV6-6	CASNAGGGNSPLHF
13	TRBJ2-7	TRBV10-3	CAISEGDSYEQYF
13	TRBJ2-1	TRBV7-7	CASSPGGYNEQFF
16	TRBJ2-7	TRBV6-5	CASSISLASSVGEQYF
17	TRBJ1-4	TRBV7-8	CASSVGIDGWANEKLFF
13	TRBJ2-3	TRBV4-3	CASSQDGSWAQYF
16	TRBJ1-6	TRBV6-6	CASSDRGWSYNSPLHF
16	TRBJ2-1	TRBV7-2	CASSLEGTSGDNEQFF